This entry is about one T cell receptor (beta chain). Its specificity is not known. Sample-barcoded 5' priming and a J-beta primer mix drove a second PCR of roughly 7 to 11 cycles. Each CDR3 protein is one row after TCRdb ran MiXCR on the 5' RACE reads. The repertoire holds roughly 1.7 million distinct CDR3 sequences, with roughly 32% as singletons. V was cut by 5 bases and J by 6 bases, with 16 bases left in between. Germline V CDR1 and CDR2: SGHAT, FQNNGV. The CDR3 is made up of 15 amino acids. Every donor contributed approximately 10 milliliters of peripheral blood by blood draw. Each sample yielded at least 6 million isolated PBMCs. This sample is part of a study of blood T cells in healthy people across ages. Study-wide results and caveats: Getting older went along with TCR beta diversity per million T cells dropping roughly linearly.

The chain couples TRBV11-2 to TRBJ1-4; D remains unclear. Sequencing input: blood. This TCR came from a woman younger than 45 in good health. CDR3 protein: CASSPQGGSYEKLFF. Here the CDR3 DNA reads TGTGCCAGCAGCCCACAAGGCGGGAGTTATGAAAAACTGTTTTTT.